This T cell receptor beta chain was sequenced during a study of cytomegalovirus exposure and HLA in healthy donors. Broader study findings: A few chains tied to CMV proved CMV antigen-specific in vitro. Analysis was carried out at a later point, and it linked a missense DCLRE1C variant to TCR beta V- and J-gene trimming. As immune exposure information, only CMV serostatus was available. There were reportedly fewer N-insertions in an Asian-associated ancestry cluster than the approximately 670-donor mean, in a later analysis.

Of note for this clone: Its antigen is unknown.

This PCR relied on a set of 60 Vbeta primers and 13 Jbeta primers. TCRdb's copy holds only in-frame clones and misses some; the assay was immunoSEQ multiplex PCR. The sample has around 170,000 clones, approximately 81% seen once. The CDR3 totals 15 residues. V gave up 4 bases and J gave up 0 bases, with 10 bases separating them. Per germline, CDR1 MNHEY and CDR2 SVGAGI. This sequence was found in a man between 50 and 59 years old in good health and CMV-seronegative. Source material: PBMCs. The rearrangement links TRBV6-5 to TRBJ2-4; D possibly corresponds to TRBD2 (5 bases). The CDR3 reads CASSSEGLAKNIQYF. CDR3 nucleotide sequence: TGTGCCAGCAGTTCCGAGGGTCTAGCCAAAAACATTCAGTACTTC.